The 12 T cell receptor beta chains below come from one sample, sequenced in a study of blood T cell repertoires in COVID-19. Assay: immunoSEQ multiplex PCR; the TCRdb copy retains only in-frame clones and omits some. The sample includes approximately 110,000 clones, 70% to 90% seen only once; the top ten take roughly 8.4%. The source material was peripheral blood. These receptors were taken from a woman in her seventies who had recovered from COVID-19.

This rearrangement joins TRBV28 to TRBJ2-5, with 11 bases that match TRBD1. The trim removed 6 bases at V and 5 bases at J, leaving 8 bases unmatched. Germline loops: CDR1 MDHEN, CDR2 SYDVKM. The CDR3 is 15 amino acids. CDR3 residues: CASRSGTGGLETQYF. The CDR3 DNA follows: TGTGCCAGCAGGTCCGGGACAGGGGGTTTGGAGACCCAGTACTTC.

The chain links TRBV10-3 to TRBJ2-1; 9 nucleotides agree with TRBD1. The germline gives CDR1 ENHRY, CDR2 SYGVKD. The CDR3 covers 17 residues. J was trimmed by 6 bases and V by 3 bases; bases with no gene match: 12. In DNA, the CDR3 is TGTGCCATCAGTGAAGGGGAAAACAGGGGGCGCCGCAATGAGCAGTTCTTC. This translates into CAISEGENRGRRNEQFF.

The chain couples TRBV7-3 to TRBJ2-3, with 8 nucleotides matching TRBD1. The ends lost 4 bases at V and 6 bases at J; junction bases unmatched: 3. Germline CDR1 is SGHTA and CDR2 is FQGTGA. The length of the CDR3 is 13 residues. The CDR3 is CASSSRQGDTQYF. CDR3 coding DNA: TGTGCCAGCAGCTCGAGACAGGGGGATACGCAGTATTTT.

The CDR3 here is CSGSTGMADTQYF. The DNA for the CDR3 is TGCAGCGGTTCGACAGGGATGGCTGATACGCAGTATTTT. The chain carries TRBV29-1 and TRBJ2-3, with TRBD1 matching over 7 bases. V lost 7 bases and J lost 6; bases outside the gene matches: 10. CDR3 length: 13 amino acids. CDR1 and CDR2 (germline): SQVTM, ANQGSEA.

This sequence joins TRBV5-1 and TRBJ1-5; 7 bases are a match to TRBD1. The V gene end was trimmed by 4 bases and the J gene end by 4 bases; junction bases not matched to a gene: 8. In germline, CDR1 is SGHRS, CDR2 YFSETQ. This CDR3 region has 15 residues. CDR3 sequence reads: CASSPGQTNNQPQHF. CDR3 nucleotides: TGCGCCAGCAGCCCGGGACAGACCAATAATCAGCCCCAGCATTTT.

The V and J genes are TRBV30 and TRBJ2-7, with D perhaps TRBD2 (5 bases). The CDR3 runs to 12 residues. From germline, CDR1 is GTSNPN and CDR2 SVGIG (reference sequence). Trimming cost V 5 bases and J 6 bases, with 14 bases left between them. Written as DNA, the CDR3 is TGTGCCTGGGCAACCAGCGGCTTCGAGCAGTACTTC. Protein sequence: CAWATSGFEQYF.

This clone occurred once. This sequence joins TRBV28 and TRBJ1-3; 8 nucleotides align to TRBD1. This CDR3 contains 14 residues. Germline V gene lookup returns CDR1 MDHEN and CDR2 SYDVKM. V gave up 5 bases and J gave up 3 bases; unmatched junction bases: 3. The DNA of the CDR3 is TGTGCCAGCAGTACAACAGGGGGTGGAAACACCATATATTTT. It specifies CASSTTGGGNTIYF. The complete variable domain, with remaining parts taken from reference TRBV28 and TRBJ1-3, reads DVKVTQSSRYLVKRTGEKVFLECVQDMDHENMFWYRQDPGLGLRLIYFSYDVKMKEKGDIPEGYSVSREKKERFSLILESASTNQTSMYLCASSTTGGGNTIYFGEGSWLTVV.

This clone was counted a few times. The CDR3 region is CAISESWGEKPNEQFF. CDR3 DNA: TGTGCCATCAGTGAGTCCTGGGGGGAGAAGCCCAATGAGCAGTTCTTC. The J gene is TRBJ2-1, the V gene TRBV10-3, with D perhaps matching TRBD2 (6 bases). V shed 0 bases and J shed 6 bases, with 15 bases lying between them. Germline values: CDR1 ENHRY, CDR2 SYGVKD. This CDR3 spans 16 amino acids.

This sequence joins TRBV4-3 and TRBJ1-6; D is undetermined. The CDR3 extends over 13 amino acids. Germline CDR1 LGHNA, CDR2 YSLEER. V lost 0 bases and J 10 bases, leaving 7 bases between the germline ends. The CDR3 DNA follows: TGCGCCAGCAGCCAAGATCTAGAATCACCCCTCCACTTT. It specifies CASSQDLESPLHF.

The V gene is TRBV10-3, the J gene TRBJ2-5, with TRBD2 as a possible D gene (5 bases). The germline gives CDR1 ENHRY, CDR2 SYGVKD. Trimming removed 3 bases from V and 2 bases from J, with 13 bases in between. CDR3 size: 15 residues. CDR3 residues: CAISEAVLGQETQYF. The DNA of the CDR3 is TGTGCCATCAGTGAAGCGGTGTTAGGGCAAGAGACCCAGTACTTC.

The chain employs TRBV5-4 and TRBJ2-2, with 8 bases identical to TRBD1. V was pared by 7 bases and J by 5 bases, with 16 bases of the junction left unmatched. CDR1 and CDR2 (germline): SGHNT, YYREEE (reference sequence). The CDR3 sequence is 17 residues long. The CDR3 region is CASFRGGQGMGTGELFF. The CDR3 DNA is TGTGCCAGCTTCCGGGGCGGACAGGGAATGGGGACCGGGGAGCTGTTTTTT.

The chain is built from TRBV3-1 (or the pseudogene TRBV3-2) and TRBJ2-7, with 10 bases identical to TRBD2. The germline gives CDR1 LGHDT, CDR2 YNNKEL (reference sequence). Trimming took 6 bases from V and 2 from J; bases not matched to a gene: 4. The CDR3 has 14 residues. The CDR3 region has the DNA TGTGCCAGCAGTCGGACTAGCGGAACCTACGAGCAGTACTTC. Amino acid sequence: CASSRTSGTYEQYF.